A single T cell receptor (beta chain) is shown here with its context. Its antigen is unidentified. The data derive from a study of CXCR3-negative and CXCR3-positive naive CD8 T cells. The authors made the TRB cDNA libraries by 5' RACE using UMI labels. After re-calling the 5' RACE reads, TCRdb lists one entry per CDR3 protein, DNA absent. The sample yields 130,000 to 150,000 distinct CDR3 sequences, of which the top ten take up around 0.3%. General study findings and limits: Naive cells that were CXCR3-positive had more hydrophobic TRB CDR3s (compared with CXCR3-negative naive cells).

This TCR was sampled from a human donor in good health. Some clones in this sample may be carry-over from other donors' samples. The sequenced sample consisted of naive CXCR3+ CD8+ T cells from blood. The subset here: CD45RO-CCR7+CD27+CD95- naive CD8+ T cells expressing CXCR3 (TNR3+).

The CDR3: CASSLGEGQSSYNEQFF. J is TRBJ2-1 and V is TRBV7-2; the D call of TRBD2 rests on TCRdb alone, since no DNA is present to check it. This CDR3 spans 17 amino acids. Germline V gives CDR1 SGHTA, CDR2 FQGNSA.